Listed here are 16 T cell receptor beta chains from one sample, sequenced in a study of neoadjuvant anti-PD-1 for oral cavity cancer. Generated by immunoSEQ multiplex PCR, the TCRdb table keeps only in-frame clones and is missing some. The sample holds tens of thousands of clones; around 83% are singletons and the top ten take 3.4%. The sample in question was PBMCs, obtained before nivolumab (anti-PD-1) treatment. The receptors here all came from a person between 40 and 85 years old with oral cavity squamous cell carcinoma.

The chain employs TRBV28 and TRBJ2-7; 8 bases map to TRBD2. From germline, CDR1 is MDHEN and CDR2 SYDVKM. The CDR3 is made up of 20 amino acids. V was clipped by 2 bases and J by 1 base; unmatched bases: 19. CDR3 sequence: CASSLKWPLSGGPTSYEQYF. The DNA for the CDR3 is TGTGCCAGCAGTTTAAAATGGCCCCTGTCGGGAGGGCCGACATCCTACGAGCAGTACTTC.

The genes are TRBV2 and TRBJ2-1; the D call may be TRBD1 or TRBD2 (5 bases each). The germline CDR1 and CDR2 sequences are SNHLY and FYNNEI. V was cut by 5 bases and J by 6 bases, with 17 bases left in between. The CDR3 has 15 amino acids. CDR3 in amino acids: CASSKGDGTINEQFF. CDR3 nucleotide sequence: TGTGCCAGCAGTAAAGGGGACGGAACGATCAATGAGCAGTTCTTC. Full variable domain (outside the CDR3, taken from reference TRBV2 and TRBJ2-1): EPEVTQTPSHQVTQMGQEVILRCVPISNHLYFYWYRQILGQKVEFLVSFYNNEISEKSEIFDDQFSVERPDGSNFTLKIRSTKLEDSAMYFCASSKGDGTINEQFFGPGTRLTVL.

The rearrangement uses TRBV28 and TRBJ2-1, with D hard to call. V shed 5 bases and J shed 4 bases, with 15 bases lying between them. Germline V gene sequence: CDR1 MDHEN, CDR2 SYDVKM. The CDR3 contains 15 residues. CDR3 DNA: TGTGCCAGCAGTCCTATAGGGTCTTTATACAATGAGCAGTTCTTC. It specifies CASSPIGSLYNEQFF.

The V call is TRBV28, the J call TRBJ1-2; 8 bases agree with TRBD1. The CDR3 covers 16 residues. With 3 bases clipped from V and 2 bases from J, the junction kept 8 bases outside the gene matches. CDR1 and CDR2 from the germline V gene are MDHEN and SYDVKM. CDR3 sequence: CASSLSTGGPNYGYTF. CDR3 in DNA: TGTGCCAGCAGTTTGAGCACAGGGGGACCCAACTATGGCTACACCTTC.

The chain uses TRBV11-2 and TRBJ2-7; D tentatively reads TRBD1 or TRBD2 (5 bases each). The CDR3 is 14 residues long. Germline V lookup: CDR1 SGHAT, CDR2 FQNNGV. Trimming stripped 6 bases from V and 6 bases from J, with 18 bases between. The CDR3 nucleotides read TGTGCCAGCAGACCCGGGGTGGGGCCCATCGAGCAGTACTTC. It is translated as CASRPGVGPIEQYF.

The chain joins TRBV7-2 to TRBJ2-7; D not resolved. The V end was cut by 2 bases, the J end by 3 bases, with 5 bases between. Germline values: CDR1 SGHTA, CDR2 FQGNSA. This CDR3 is built from 12 residues. CDR3 residues: CASSLQRYEQYF. The CDR3 bases are TGTGCCAGCAGCTTACAACGCTACGAGCAGTACTTC.

This clone has a handful of counts. This chain uses TRBV30 with TRBJ1-5; D gene ambiguous. CDR1 is GTSNPN and CDR2 is SVGIG in the germline V gene (reference sequence). The germline V and J ends were trimmed by 1 base and 1 base, with 8 bases remaining between them. CDR3 length equals 14 residues. CDR3: CAWSGMGSNQPQHF. The CDR3, as DNA: TGTGCCTGGAGTGGCATGGGGAGCAATCAGCCCCAGCATTTT. Combining the CDR3 with reference TRBV30 and TRBJ1-5 gives the whole variable domain SQTIHQWPATLVQPVGSPLSLECTVEGTSNPNLYWYRQAAGRGLQLLFYSVGIGQISSEVPQNLSASRPQDRQFILSSKKLLLSDSGFYLCAWSGMGSNQPQHFGDGTRLSIL.

The V and J genes are TRBV5-1 and TRBJ2-7, with 9 bases fitting TRBD2. CDR3 size: 14 residues. Germline V gives CDR1 SGHRS, CDR2 YFSETQ. The junction had 2 bases not matched to a gene; V was cut back by 2 bases and J by 2 bases. The CDR3 here is CASSLAGGPYEQYF. In nucleotides, the CDR3 is TGCGCCAGCAGCTTAGCGGGAGGACCCTACGAGCAGTACTTC.

The J gene is TRBJ2-7, the V gene TRBV5-1; no clear D. V was cut by 2 bases and J by 1 base, with 10 bases left in between. Germline V gives CDR1 SGHRS, CDR2 YFSETQ. CDR3 length equals 14 residues. This chain's CDR3 is CASSFEWYSYEQYF. The CDR3 DNA sequence: TGCGCCAGCAGCTTTGAATGGTATTCCTACGAGCAGTACTTC. The whole variable domain, filled in from reference TRBV5-1 and TRBJ2-7, reads KAGVTQTPRYLIKTRGQQVTLSCSPISGHRSVSWYQQTPGQGLQFLFEYFSETQRNKGNFPGRFSGRQFSNSRSEMNVSTLELGDSALYLCASSFEWYSYEQYFGPGTRLTVT.

The genes are TRBV29-1 and TRBJ2-5; 11 nucleotides agree with TRBD2. Germline V gives CDR1 SQVTM, CDR2 ANQGSEA. V shed 6 bases and J 4 bases; nucleotides not matched to a gene: 4. This CDR3 is built from 13 residues. The CDR3 spells CSVRLAGGETQYF. CDR3 DNA sequence: TGCAGCGTGCGCCTAGCGGGGGGAGAGACCCAGTACTTC.

This clone was counted only a few times. The CDR3 region has the DNA TGTGCCAGCAGCTCAGATGGGACGTATGGCTACACCTTC. This translates into CASSSDGTYGYTF. This chain links TRBV11-2 with TRBJ1-2; possible D gene TRBD1, 5 bases. The V end lost 4 bases, the J end lost 5 bases, and 11 bases lay between the germline ends. The CDR3 length is 13 residues. Per the germline V gene, CDR1 is SGHAT and CDR2 is FQNNGV.

With regard to this clone: The same CDR3 arises from other DNA sequences in this sample as well. The chain combines TRBV9 with TRBJ2-2, with a tentative D call TRBD1 (5 bases). CDR1 is SGDLS and CDR2 is YYNGEE in the germline V gene. Trimming removed 0 bases at V and 3 bases at J, with 12 bases between. The CDR3 runs to 16 residues. CDR3 protein: CASSVGSGLDTGELFF. Here the CDR3 DNA reads TGTGCCAGCAGCGTAGGTTCAGGGCTCGACACCGGGGAGCTGTTTTTT.

The chain combines TRBV27 with TRBJ2-7; D remains ambiguous. V dropped 2 bases and J dropped 5 bases, with 10 bases sitting between them. The V gene's germline CDR1 is MNHEY and CDR2 SMNVEV (reference sequence). This CDR3 has 13 amino acids. The CDR3, as DNA: TGTGCCAGCAGTTTAGCAGGTAATAACGAGCAGTACTTC. It encodes CASSLAGNNEQYF.

A few counts support this clone. A junction end diverges from the germline sequence, so it may reflect a read error. The gene calls are TRBV20-1 and TRBJ1-2, with D unresolved. The CDR3 spans 11 residues. The germline gives CDR1 DFQATT, CDR2 SNEGSKA (reference sequence). CDR3 sequence reads: CSPSDGPDWSF. CDR3 nucleotides: TGCAGTCCTTCGGACGGCCCCGATTGGAGCTTC.

The chain has TRBV6-6 and TRBJ1-1, with TRBD1 identical over 9 bases. Germline CDR1 reads MNHNY; CDR2 reads SVGAGI (reference sequence). With V trimmed by 0 bases and J by 8 bases, 1 base remained unmatched. This CDR3 is 13 amino acids long. CDR3 loop: CASSYSGTGEAFF. The CDR3 DNA sequence: TGTGCCAGCAGTTACTCCGGGACAGGGGAAGCTTTCTTT.

The chain has TRBV6-5 and TRBJ2-2; D tentatively fits TRBD1 or TRBD2 (5 bases each). This CDR3 comprises 15 residues. V lost 3 bases to trimming and J lost 0 bases, with 8 bases between them. From germline, CDR1 is MNHEY and CDR2 SVGAGI. The CDR3 sequence: CASSYGGTNTGELFF. CDR3 bases: TGTGCCAGCAGTTATGGGGGAACGAACACCGGGGAGCTGTTTTTT.